The rows below give T cell receptor beta chains drawn from one sample of a study of blood T cell repertoires in COVID-19. The protocol was immunoSEQ multiplex PCR, while the TCRdb copy is restricted to in-frame clones and leaves out a portion. The sample yields about 260,000 clones, 65% to 90% seen once. Sequenced: peripheral blood. All receptors come from a human donor in a cohort sampled during active COVID-19. CDR3s include the opening cysteine and the closing phenylalanine or tryptophan. The order of the fields is V gene, J gene, D gene, clone size, CDR3 protein, CDR3 DNA. D genes are given only for firm matches. The size entry is marked missing in some rows and otherwise reads once, few, many or a size class.

V gene: TRBV6-5
J gene: TRBJ2-7
D gene: .
clone size: .
CDR3 protein: CASSPERVLRYEQYF
CDR3 DNA: TGTGCCAGCAGTCCCGAGAGGGTCTTGAGATACGAGCAGTACTTC

V gene: TRBV19
J gene: TRBJ1-3
D gene: .
clone size: .
CDR3 protein: CASSMGDSGNTIYF
CDR3 DNA: TGTGCCAGTAGTATGGGCGACTCTGGAAACACCATATATTTT

V gene: TRBV6-5
J gene: TRBJ2-6
D gene: TRBD1
clone size: .
CDR3 protein: CASKRQGSGANVLTF
CDR3 DNA: TGTGCCAGCAAACGACAGGGTAGTGGGGCCAACGTCCTGACTTTC

V gene: TRBV5-1
J gene: TRBJ2-1
D gene: .
clone size: .
CDR3 protein: CASSFGGNSYNEQFF
CDR3 DNA: TGCGCCAGCAGCTTCGGCGGGAACTCCTACAATGAGCAGTTCTTC

V gene: TRBV4-1
J gene: TRBJ2-3
D gene: TRBD2
clone size: .
CDR3 protein: CASSQEGLAGSTDTQYF
CDR3 DNA: TGCGCCAGCAGCCAAGAAGGCCTAGCGGGGAGCACAGATACGCAGTATTTT

V gene: TRBV5-8
J gene: TRBJ2-7
D gene: TRBD2
clone size: .
CDR3 protein: CASSFVGQRESPYEQYF
CDR3 DNA: TGTGCCAGCAGCTTTGTCGGTCAGCGGGAGTCCCCCTACGAGCAGTACTTC

V gene: TRBV19
J gene: TRBJ1-5
D gene: .
clone size: .
CDR3 protein: CASRATGDKPQHF
CDR3 DNA: TGTGCCAGTAGAGCGACAGGTGATAAGCCCCAGCATTTT

V gene: TRBV2
J gene: TRBJ1-1
D gene: .
clone size: .
CDR3 protein: CATRRGNTEAFF
CDR3 DNA: TGTGCCACTCGGAGGGGGAACACTGAAGCTTTCTTT

V gene: TRBV27
J gene: TRBJ1-6
D gene: .
clone size: .
CDR3 protein: CASSPADSYNSPLHF
CDR3 DNA: TGTGCCAGCAGCCCAGCGGACTCCTATAATTCACCCCTCCACTTT

V gene: TRBV2
J gene: TRBJ2-1
D gene: TRBD2
clone size: .
CDR3 protein: CASKRTSGFNEQFF
CDR3 DNA: TGTGCCAGCAAAAGGACTAGCGGCTTCAATGAGCAGTTCTTC

V gene: TRBV2
J gene: TRBJ1-1
D gene: .
clone size: .
CDR3 protein: CAGEKSTEAFF
CDR3 DNA: TGTGCCGGAGAGAAGAGCACTGAAGCTTTCTTT

V gene: TRBV20-1
J gene: TRBJ2-7
D gene: .
clone size: .
CDR3 protein: CSASPLAGASYEQYF
CDR3 DNA: TGCAGTGCTAGTCCGCTGGCGGGGGCCTCCTACGAGCAGTACTTC

V gene: TRBV5-4
J gene: TRBJ1-6
D gene: .
clone size: .
CDR3 protein: CASSFDRGLGSPLHF
CDR3 DNA: TGTGCCAGCAGCTTCGACCGAGGGCTGGGTTCACCCCTCCACTTT

V gene: TRBV30
J gene: TRBJ1-6
D gene: TRBD1
clone size: .
CDR3 protein: CAWSITGTGEWSPLHF
CDR3 DNA: TGTGCCTGGAGTATAACCGGGACAGGAGAATGGTCACCCCTCCACTTT

V gene: TRBV24-1
J gene: TRBJ2-5
D gene: TRBD1
clone size: .
CDR3 protein: CATSDLKGQLQETQYF
CDR3 DNA: TGTGCCACCAGTGATTTGAAGGGACAGTTACAAGAGACCCAGTACTTC

V gene: TRBV4-1
J gene: TRBJ2-7
D gene: .
clone size: .
CDR3 protein: CASSNRLSYEQYF
CDR3 DNA: TGCGCCAGCAGTAACAGGCTGTCCTACGAGCAGTACTTC

V gene: TRBV4-1
J gene: TRBJ2-7
D gene: .
clone size: .
CDR3 protein: CASSQVYAQGSYEQYF
CDR3 DNA: TGCGCCAGCAGCCAAGTATATGCACAGGGCTCCTACGAGCAGTACTTC

V gene: TRBV30
J gene: TRBJ2-7
D gene: .
clone size: .
CDR3 protein: CAWSPTWRGSYEQYF
CDR3 DNA: TGTGCCTGGAGTCCCACTTGGCGGGGATCCTACGAGCAGTACTTC

V gene: TRBV11-2
J gene: TRBJ2-1
D gene: .
clone size: .
CDR3 protein: CASSLVPLADNEQFF
CDR3 DNA: TGTGCCAGCAGCTTAGTCCCCCTAGCAGACAATGAGCAGTTCTTC

V gene: TRBV19
J gene: TRBJ1-1
D gene: TRBD1
clone size: .
CDR3 protein: CASKGQALMNTEAFF
CDR3 DNA: TGTGCCAGTAAGGGACAGGCACTAATGAACACTGAAGCTTTCTTT

V gene: TRBV28
J gene: TRBJ2-7
D gene: TRBD2
clone size: .
CDR3 protein: CASRTSGRTYEQYF
CDR3 DNA: TGTGCCAGCAGGACTAGCGGGAGGACCTACGAGCAGTACTTC

V gene: TRBV12-3/TRBV12-4
J gene: TRBJ1-1
D gene: .
clone size: many
CDR3 protein: CASSPGPGVAFF
CDR3 DNA: TGTGCCAGCAGTCCGGGCCCGGGGGTAGCTTTCTTT

V gene: TRBV18
J gene: TRBJ2-2
D gene: .
clone size: .
CDR3 protein: CASSGGPRAAGELFF
CDR3 DNA: TGTGCCAGCTCCGGGGGACCCCGGGCAGCCGGGGAGCTGTTTTTT

V gene: TRBV29-1
J gene: TRBJ1-1
D gene: TRBD1
clone size: .
CDR3 protein: CSGGTGGNTEAFF
CDR3 DNA: TGCAGCGGTGGGACAGGGGGGAACACTGAAGCTTTCTTT

V gene: TRBV5-1
J gene: TRBJ2-7
D gene: .
clone size: .
CDR3 protein: CASSFRQNHYEQYF
CDR3 DNA: TGCGCCAGCAGCTTCCGACAGAACCACTACGAGCAGTACTTC

V gene: TRBV5-1
J gene: TRBJ2-7
D gene: .
clone size: .
CDR3 protein: CASSLPTASYEQYF
CDR3 DNA: TGCGCCAGCAGCCTCCCGACAGCCTCCTACGAGCAGTACTTC

V gene: TRBV10-2
J gene: TRBJ1-6
D gene: .
clone size: once
CDR3 protein: CATKWEKLGSPLHF
CDR3 DNA: TGCGCCACTAAGTGGGAGAAGTTGGGTTCACCCCTCCACTTT

V gene: TRBV3-1/TRBV3-2
J gene: TRBJ1-2
D gene: .
clone size: .
CDR3 protein: CASSQDRLSGYTF
CDR3 DNA: TGTGCCAGCAGCCAAGATCGTTTATCTGGCTACACCTTC

V gene: TRBV6-5
J gene: TRBJ2-1
D gene: TRBD2
clone size: .
CDR3 protein: CASSYRKGLASNEQFF
CDR3 DNA: TGTGCCAGCAGTTACCGAAAGGGACTAGCGAGCAATGAGCAGTTCTTC

V gene: TRBV6-2/TRBV6-3
J gene: TRBJ2-1
D gene: TRBD2
clone size: .
CDR3 protein: CASSYSAENLAGGRNEQFF
CDR3 DNA: TGTGCCAGCAGTTACTCCGCCGAGAATTTAGCGGGGGGAAGGAATGAGCAGTTCTTC

V gene: TRBV3-1/TRBV3-2
J gene: TRBJ2-6
D gene: TRBD1
clone size: .
CDR3 protein: CASSFSGTGPSGANVLTF
CDR3 DNA: TGTGCCAGCAGCTTCTCCGGGACAGGGCCCTCTGGGGCCAACGTCCTGACTTTC

V gene: TRBV30
J gene: TRBJ1-2
D gene: .
clone size: few
CDR3 protein: CAWRRGGAAALFYGYTF
CDR3 DNA: TGTGCCTGGAGAAGGGGTGGGGCAGCCGCCCTTTTCTATGGCTACACCTTC

V gene: TRBV3-1/TRBV3-2
J gene: TRBJ2-1
D gene: TRBD1
clone size: once
CDR3 protein: CASSHHKDRGIGGEQFF
CDR3 DNA: TGTGCCAGCAGCCATCATAAGGACAGGGGGATAGGGGGTGAGCAGTTCTTC

V gene: TRBV6-6
J gene: TRBJ2-1
D gene: .
clone size: .
CDR3 protein: CASRDSISYNEQFF
CDR3 DNA: TGTGCCAGCAGAGACTCGATCTCCTACAATGAGCAGTTCTTC

V gene: TRBV6-6
J gene: TRBJ2-5
D gene: TRBD2
clone size: few
CDR3 protein: CASSRTSEETQYF
CDR3 DNA: TGTGCCAGCAGTAGAACTAGCGAGGAGACCCAGTACTTC